The next 8 T cell receptor beta chains were all read from a single sample in a study of neurological immune-mediated disorders. TCRdb ran MiXCR on the 5' RACE reads and lists one entry per CDR3 protein. The table has over 55,000 distinct CDR3 sequences, 8.5% to 10% seen once. Documented time point: longitudinal time-point 2. The sequenced sample consisted of PBMCs. The origin of the receptors is a man in his thirties or forties in good health.

This clonotype was recorded at least ten times. The gene calls are TRBV29-1 and TRBJ2-7; 11 bases map to TRBD2. V shed 7 bases and J 6 bases; nucleotides not matched to a gene: 8. This CDR3 has 13 residues. Germline V lookup: CDR1 SQVTM, CDR2 ANQGSEA. In DNA, the CDR3 is TGCAGCGCCCATGGACTAGCGGGCTCCGAGCAGTACTTC. Amino acids: CSAHGLAGSEQYF.

In its sample, this clonotype was seen many times. The chain is built from TRBV5-1 and TRBJ2-7; 12 bases are a match to TRBD2. In germline, CDR1 is SGHRS, CDR2 YFSETQ. V dropped 0 bases and J dropped 6; count of bases not matched to a gene: 1. The CDR3 extends over 14 amino acids. Written as DNA, the CDR3 is TGCGCCAGCAGCTTGGGACTAGCGGGAGTCGAGCAGTACTTC. As protein: CASSLGLAGVEQYF.

This clonotype was counted at least ten times. The V call is TRBV10-3, the J call TRBJ1-2; weak D call: TRBD1 (5 bases). The germline CDR1 and CDR2 sequences are ENHRY and SYGVKD. CDR3 length: 15 residues. With 6 bases removed from V and 5 bases from J, the gap between germline ends came to 19 bases. The CDR3 here is CAIRLQPQGYYGYTF. CDR3 DNA sequence: TGTGCCATCAGGCTCCAGCCCCAGGGATATTATGGCTACACCTTC.

This clonotype was observed at least ten times. The genes are TRBV12-3 or TRBV12-4 and TRBJ1-2; no definite D call. The V gene lost 7 bases and the J gene lost 3 bases, with 15 bases spanning the gap. The CDR3 extends over 14 amino acids. The CDR3 nucleotides are TGTGCCAGCACTGAAAGCTCGGGGTACTATGGCTACACCTTC. It yields the protein CASTESSGYYGYTF.

At least ten counts were recorded for this clonotype. J is TRBJ2-1 and V is TRBV9; 11 bases are shared with TRBD1. Trimming cost V 0 bases and J 6 bases; bases outside gene matches: 11. Looked up from germline, CDR1 is SGDLS and CDR2 is YYNGEE. The CDR3 spans 18 residues. The DNA of the CDR3 is TGTGCCAGCAGCGTAGCCCCCGTGGGACAGGGGGGTTCCAATGAGCAGTTCTTC. Protein: CASSVAPVGQGGSNEQFF.

Note on this clonotype: A junction end diverges from the germline sequence, so it may reflect a read error. This chain joins TRBV28 and TRBJ2-5; 13 bases map to TRBD2. CDR1 and CDR2 (germline): MDHEN, SYDVKM. There are 19 residues in the CDR3. The CDR3 sequence: CTSSTLAGGVLSPQETQYF. Here the CDR3 DNA reads TGTACCAGCAGCACACTAGCGGGAGGGGTTTTGTCCCCCCAAGAGACCCAGTACTTC.

This clonotype has a count of ten or more. The rearrangement links TRBV20-1 to TRBJ2-7, with TRBD2 as a possible D gene (5 bases). This CDR3 contains 14 residues. V dropped 0 bases and J dropped 7 bases, with 16 bases sitting between them. Germline lookup yields CDR1 DFQATT and CDR2 SNEGSKA (reference sequence). The CDR3, as DNA: TGCAGTGCTAGAGAGGAGGAACTGGCTTTTGAGCAGTACTTC. Its translation: CSAREEELAFEQYF.

The sample holds many counts of this clonotype. The CDR3 DNA sequence: TGTGCCAGCAGTTTTCAGGGACCTCAAGAGACCCAGTACTTC. Amino acid sequence: CASSFQGPQETQYF. The chain employs TRBV12-3 or TRBV12-4 and TRBJ2-5; D is tentatively TRBD1 or TRBD2 (5 bases each). Trimming removed 3 bases from V and 2 bases from J, with 10 bases in between. The CDR3 extends over 14 amino acids.